This T cell receptor beta chain was profiled in a study of PD-1 blockade in classical Hodgkin lymphoma. Overall study context: Patients were administered nivolumab (3 mg/kg intravenously) every 2 weeks.

Every single patient, without exception, relapsed after autologous stem cell transplantation, and brentuximab vedotin exposure varied. Study-wide results and limits: Complete responders' baseline diversity resembled that of newly diagnosed patients. Baseline TCR diversity was reportedly lower in newly diagnosed patients than healthy donors. By C4D1, CD4+ diversity increased significantly, especially in complete responders.

To note about this clone: What it binds is unknown.

Sequencing was performed with immunoSEQ multiplex PCR; in TCRdb, only in-frame clones are kept and a portion is missing. The data show around 15,000 clones, over 80% seen once. The clonotype comes from a human donor with classical Hodgkin lymphoma. The specimen comprised peripheral blood mononuclear cells (PBMCs), sampled before the second cycle of nivolumab.

The CDR3 loop reads CASTGGDHPFKEQFF. DNA of the CDR3: TGCGCCAGCACGGGGGGGGACCACCCGTTCAAAGAGCAGTTCTTC. The rearrangement links TRBV5-1 to TRBJ2-1; 8 nucleotides agree with TRBD2. Germline loops: CDR1 SGHRS, CDR2 YFSETQ. V lost 6 bases and J lost 10; bases outside the gene matches: 15. The length of the CDR3 is 15 residues.